The 18 T cell receptor beta chains listed next were all sequenced from one sample in a study of STAT5B mutations in CD4+ large granular lymphocyte leukemia. TCRdb's copy holds only in-frame clones and misses some; the assay was immunoSEQ multiplex PCR. The sample has around 35,000 clones; roughly 80% are singletons. The specimen sequenced was CD4+ T cells from blood buffy coats. These receptor sequences come from a human donor in good health.

The chain's CDR3 is CASRDRDLTEQFF. CDR3 coding DNA: TGTGCCAGCCGGGACAGGGATCTGACTGAGCAGTTCTTC. This sequence joins TRBV2 and TRBJ2-1; 9 positions agree with TRBD1. This CDR3 contains 13 residues. CDR1 and CDR2 from the germline V gene are SNHLY and FYNNEI. Trimming at V came to 8 bases and at J to 9 bases, leaving 8 bases not matched to a gene.

The V and J genes are TRBV28 and TRBJ2-7, with TRBD1 identical over 7 bases. J was trimmed by 3 bases and V by 5 bases; bases with no gene match: 13. In germline, CDR1 is MDHEN, CDR2 SYDVKM. The CDR3 has 16 residues. This CDR3 is CASSDRQGLGLYEQYF. The CDR3 region has the DNA TGTGCCAGCAGTGACAGACAGGGTTTGGGCCTCTACGAGCAGTACTTC.

The CDR3 spells CASSTTGVDTQYF. The CDR3 DNA follows: TGTGCCAGTAGTACTACAGGGGTAGATACGCAGTATTTT. The chain employs TRBV19 and TRBJ2-3; 7 bases line up with TRBD1. Unmatched junction bases numbered 3, after V lost 4 bases and J lost 5 bases. Germline V lookup: CDR1 LNHDA, CDR2 SQIVND (reference sequence). CDR3 size: 13 residues. Full variable domain (missing parts from reference TRBV19 and TRBJ2-3): DGGITQSPKYLFRKEGQNVTLSCEQNLNHDAMYWYRQDPGQGLRLIYYSQIVNDFQKGDIAEGYSVSREKKESFPLTVTSAQKNPTAFYLCASSTTGVDTQYFGPGTRLTVL.

This clone has a handful of counts. As DNA, the CDR3 is TGTGCCTGGAGTGTCGTGGCTCACGAAAGGGCTTTCTTT. Translating it yields CAWSVVAHERAFF. This sequence joins TRBV30 and TRBJ1-1; D unclear. CDR3 length: 13 residues. Germline V gene data show CDR1 as GTSNPN and CDR2 as SVGIG (reference sequence). The V end was cut by 0 bases, the J end by 11 bases, with 16 bases between.

The V and J genes are TRBV5-1 and TRBJ2-5; TRBD2 aligns across 10 bases. The CDR3 sequence is 18 residues long. Germline V gives CDR1 SGHRS, CDR2 YFSETQ. The V segment lost 7 bases and the J segment 3 bases; nucleotides outside the gene matches: 18. The CDR3, as DNA: TGCGCCAGCCGACCGACGACTAGCGGGCGGCCGGGAGAAGAGACCCAGTACTTC. Protein: CASRPTTSGRPGEETQYF.

This clone was seen more than once but under ten times. This chain uses TRBV13 with TRBJ2-4; no clear D gene. Trimming cost V 3 bases and J 0 bases, with 9 bases left between them. The germline V gene encodes CDR1 PRHDT and CDR2 FYEKMQ (reference sequence). This CDR3 has 15 amino acids. The CDR3 DNA reads TGTGCCAGCAGCTTTGCTAGTTTAGCCAAAAACATTCAGTACTTC. Its translation is CASSFASLAKNIQYF.

The J gene is TRBJ2-3, the V gene TRBV30; D not certain. The germline V gene has CDR1 GTSNPN and CDR2 SVGIG (reference sequence). The CDR3 extends over 13 amino acids. The V and J ends lost 2 bases and 2 bases respectively, with 8 bases between them. The CDR3 here is CAWSSRYTDTQYF. The CDR3 nucleotides are TGTGCCTGGAGTTCCCGTTACACAGATACGCAGTATTTT.

The sample holds one count of this clone. This rearrangement joins TRBV2 to TRBJ1-6; 7 bases are a match to TRBD1. The germline gives CDR1 SNHLY, CDR2 FYNNEI. This CDR3 spans 15 amino acids. The V segment lost 7 bases and the J segment 9 bases; nucleotides outside the gene matches: 12. CDR3 in amino acids: CASIEGAGSGSPLHF. CDR3 bases: TGTGCCAGCATCGAGGGGGCAGGTAGTGGTTCACCCCTCCACTTT.

This sequence joins TRBV7-2 and TRBJ2-3; 7 nucleotides match TRBD2. There are 16 residues in the CDR3. The V and J ends lost 5 bases and 5 bases, in that order; junction bases with no gene match: 13. CDR1 SGHTA and CDR2 FQGNSA come from the germline V gene. CDR3 sequence reads: CASSIRGGGSRDTQYF. CDR3 DNA sequence: TGTGCCAGCAGCATCAGAGGTGGCGGGAGCCGAGATACGCAGTATTTT.

The gene calls are TRBV21-1 and TRBJ1-4. TRBV21-1 is described as a pseudogene. The CDR3 extends over 13 amino acids. CDR3 sequence reads: CASSKVRREKLFF. The CDR3 bases are TGTGCCAGCAGCAAAGTAAGGAGGGAAAAACTGTTTTTT.

CDR3 DNA: TGCGCCAGCAGCAAGGGGGACAGGGGGCGAGAGACCCAGTACTTC. As protein: CASSKGDRGRETQYF. The rearrangement uses TRBV5-1 and TRBJ2-5, with 12 bases identical to TRBD1. The CDR3 extends over 15 amino acids. J gave up 4 bases and V 4 bases, and 5 bases lay outside the gene matches. CDR1 SGHRS and CDR2 YFSETQ come from the germline V gene.

The chain employs TRBV12-5 and TRBJ2-1, with a weak D call TRBD2 (6 bases). The CDR3 totals 18 residues. The V gene's germline CDR1 is LGHNT and CDR2 FRNRAP. The germline V and J ends were trimmed by 7 bases and 5 bases, with 27 bases remaining between them. The CDR3 DNA is TGTGCTAGTGTTCTCAACCCGGGGGTTGGCCTATTAAACAATGAGCAGTTCTTC. It yields the protein CASVLNPGVGLLNNEQFF.

This clone was observed a few times. V usage is TRBV5-1 and J usage is TRBJ1-6; 9 nucleotides agree with TRBD1. There are 17 residues in the CDR3. The V gene's germline CDR1 is SGHRS and CDR2 YFSETQ. The J segment lost 6 bases and the V segment lost 0 bases, leaving 7 bases of the junction unmatched. The DNA for the CDR3 is TGCGCCAGCAGCTTGGCCACATTGACAGGGGGTAATTCACCCCTCCACTTT. Amino acids: CASSLATLTGGNSPLHF. Looking up the rest from reference TRBV5-1 and TRBJ1-6 gives the full variable domain: KAGVTQTPRYLIKTRGQQVTLSCSPISGHRSVSWYQQTPGQGLQFLFEYFSETQRNKGNFPGRFSGRQFSNSRSEMNVSTLELGDSALYLCASSLATLTGGNSPLHFGNGTRLTVT.

This clone was seen a handful of times. The chain is built from TRBV19 and TRBJ1-5; D gene uncertain. The CDR3 is 11 residues long. Germline CDR1 LNHDA, CDR2 SQIVND (reference sequence). The CDR3 bases are TGTGAATTGGGATTCAATCAGCCCCAGCATTTT. This gives the protein CELGFNQPQHF.

V and J are TRBV7-2 and TRBJ2-2, with 7 bases lining up with TRBD1. The length of the CDR3 is 15 residues. Germline CDR1 SGHTA, CDR2 FQGNSA. With 1 base clipped from V and 1 base from J, the junction kept 0 bases outside the gene matches. The CDR3 nucleotides are TGTGCCAGCAGCTTAGGACAGGGGAACACCGGGGAGCTGTTTTTT. This codes for CASSLGQGNTGELFF.

The chain carries TRBV7-6 and TRBJ1-1, with D unresolved. The CDR3 is 14 amino acids. The V gene lost 1 base and the J gene lost 3 bases, with 9 bases spanning the gap. The germline CDR1 and CDR2 sequences are SGHVS and FNYEAQ. The CDR3 sequence is CASSLGVRDTEAFF. The CDR3 region has the DNA TGTGCCAGCAGCTTAGGGGTGAGGGACACTGAAGCTTTCTTT.

The chain recombines TRBV11-2 with TRBJ2-7; 11 bases line up with TRBD1. The germline gives CDR1 SGHAT, CDR2 FQNNGV. Trimming took 4 bases from V and 6 from J; bases not matched to a gene: 11. The CDR3 consists of 16 residues. Here the CDR3 DNA reads TGTGCCAGCAGCTCAACCCGGGACAGGGGGACCTCCGAGCAGTACTTC. Its translation is CASSSTRDRGTSEQYF.

The V call is TRBV19, the J call TRBJ1-5, with a weak D call TRBD1 (6 bases). CDR1 and CDR2 from the germline V gene are LNHDA and SQIVND (reference sequence). The V end was cut by 5 bases, the J end by 3 bases, with 8 bases between. The CDR3 is 13 amino acids. The CDR3 region is CASSGQFNQPQHF. The DNA of the CDR3 is TGTGCCAGTAGTGGACAGTTCAATCAGCCCCAGCATTTT.